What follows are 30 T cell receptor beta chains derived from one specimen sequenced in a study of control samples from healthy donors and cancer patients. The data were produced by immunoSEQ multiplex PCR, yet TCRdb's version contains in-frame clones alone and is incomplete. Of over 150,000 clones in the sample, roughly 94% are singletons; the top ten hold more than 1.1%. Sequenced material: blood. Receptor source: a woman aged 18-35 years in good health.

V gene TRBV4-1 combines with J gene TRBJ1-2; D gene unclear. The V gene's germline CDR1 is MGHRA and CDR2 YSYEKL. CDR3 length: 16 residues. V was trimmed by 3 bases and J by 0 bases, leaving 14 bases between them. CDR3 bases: TGCGCCAGCAGCCAGGGCCCGGCTCCTTCTAACTATGGCTACACCTTC. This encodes CASSQGPAPSNYGYTF.

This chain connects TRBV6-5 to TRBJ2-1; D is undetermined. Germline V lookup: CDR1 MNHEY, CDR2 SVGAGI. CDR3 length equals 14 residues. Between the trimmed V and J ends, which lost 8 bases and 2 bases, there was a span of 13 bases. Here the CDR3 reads CASSRVPAYNEQFF. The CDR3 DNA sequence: TGTGCCAGCTCCAGAGTCCCCGCCTACAATGAGCAGTTCTTC.

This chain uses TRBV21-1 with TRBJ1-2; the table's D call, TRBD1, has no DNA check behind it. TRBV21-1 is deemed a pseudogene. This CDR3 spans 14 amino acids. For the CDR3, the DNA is TGTGCCAGCAGCAACCGACAGGGTGAAGGCGGCTACACCTTC. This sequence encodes CASSNRQGEGGYTF.

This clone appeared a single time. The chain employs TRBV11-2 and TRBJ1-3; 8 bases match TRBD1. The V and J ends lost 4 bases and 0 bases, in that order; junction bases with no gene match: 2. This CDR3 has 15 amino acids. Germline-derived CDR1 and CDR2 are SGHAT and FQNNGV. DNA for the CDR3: TGTGCCAGCAGCTCTGGACAGGGCTCTGGAAACACCATATATTTT. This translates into CASSSGQGSGNTIYF.

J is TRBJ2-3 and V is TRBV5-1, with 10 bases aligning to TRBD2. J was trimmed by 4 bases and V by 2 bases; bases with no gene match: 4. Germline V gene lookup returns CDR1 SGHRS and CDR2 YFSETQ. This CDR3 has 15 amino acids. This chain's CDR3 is CASSLERGGADTQYF. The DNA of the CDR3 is TGCGCCAGCAGCTTAGAGCGGGGGGGCGCAGATACGCAGTATTTT.

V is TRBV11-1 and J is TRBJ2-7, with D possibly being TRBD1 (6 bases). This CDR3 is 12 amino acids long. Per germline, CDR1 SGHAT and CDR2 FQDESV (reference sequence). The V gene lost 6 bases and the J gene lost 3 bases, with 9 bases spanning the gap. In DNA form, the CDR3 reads TGTGCCAGCAGGAAGACAGGCTACGAGCAGTACTTC. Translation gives CASRKTGYEQYF.

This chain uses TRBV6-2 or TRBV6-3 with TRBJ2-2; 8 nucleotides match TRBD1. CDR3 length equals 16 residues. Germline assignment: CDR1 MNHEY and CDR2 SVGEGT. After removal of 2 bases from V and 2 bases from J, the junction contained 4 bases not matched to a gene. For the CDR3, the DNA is TGTGCCAGCAGTTACGGCGACAGGGGAAACACCGGGGAGCTGTTTTTT. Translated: CASSYGDRGNTGELFF.

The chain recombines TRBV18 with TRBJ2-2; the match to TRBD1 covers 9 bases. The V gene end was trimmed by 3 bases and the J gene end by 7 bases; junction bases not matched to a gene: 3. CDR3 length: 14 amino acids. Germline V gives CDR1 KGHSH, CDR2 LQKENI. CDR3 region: CASSPGQGLGELFF. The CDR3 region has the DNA TGTGCCAGCTCACCGGGACAGGGTCTCGGGGAGCTGTTTTTT.

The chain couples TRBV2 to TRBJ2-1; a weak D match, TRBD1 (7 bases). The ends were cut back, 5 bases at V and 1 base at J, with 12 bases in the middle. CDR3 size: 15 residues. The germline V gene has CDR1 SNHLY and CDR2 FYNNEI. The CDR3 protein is CASSRQGGSYNEQFF. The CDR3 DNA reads TGTGCCAGCAGTCGCCAGGGGGGATCCTACAATGAGCAGTTCTTC.

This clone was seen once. CDR3: CASSLGLRTDRWGYGYTF. Written as DNA, the CDR3 is TGTGCCAGCAGCTTAGGTCTACGGACAGACCGCTGGGGCTATGGCTACACCTTC. The chain links TRBV7-9 to TRBJ1-2; a weak D match, TRBD1 (6 bases). V was clipped by 1 base and J by 4 bases, with 22 bases between them. The CDR3 has 18 residues. Germline lookup yields CDR1 SEHNR and CDR2 FQNEAQ (reference sequence).

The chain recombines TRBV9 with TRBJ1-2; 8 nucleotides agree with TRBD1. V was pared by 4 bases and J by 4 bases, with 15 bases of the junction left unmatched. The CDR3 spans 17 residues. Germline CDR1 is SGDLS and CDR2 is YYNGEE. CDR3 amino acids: CASSLSQGASEAYGYTF. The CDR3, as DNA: TGTGCCAGCAGCTTAAGCCAGGGGGCCAGTGAAGCCTATGGCTACACCTTC. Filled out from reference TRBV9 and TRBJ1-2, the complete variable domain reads DSGVTQTPKHLITATGQRVTLRCSPRSGDLSVYWYQQSLDQGLQFLIQYYNGEERAKGNILERFSAQQFPDLHSELNLSSLELGDSALYFCASSLSQGASEAYGYTFGSGTRLTVV.

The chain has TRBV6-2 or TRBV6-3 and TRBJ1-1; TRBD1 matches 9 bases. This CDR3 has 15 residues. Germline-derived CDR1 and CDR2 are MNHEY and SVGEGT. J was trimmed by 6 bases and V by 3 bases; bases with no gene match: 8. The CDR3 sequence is CASSYLGQGRSEAFF. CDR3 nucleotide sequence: TGTGCCAGCAGTTATTTGGGACAGGGACGCTCTGAAGCTTTCTTT.

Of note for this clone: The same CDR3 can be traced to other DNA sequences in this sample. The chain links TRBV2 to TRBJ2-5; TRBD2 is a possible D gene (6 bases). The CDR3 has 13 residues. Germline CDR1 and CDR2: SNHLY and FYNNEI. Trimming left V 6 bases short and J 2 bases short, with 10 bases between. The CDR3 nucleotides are TGTGCCAGCAGCCGAGGACTACAAGAGACCCAGTACTTC. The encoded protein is CASSRGLQETQYF.

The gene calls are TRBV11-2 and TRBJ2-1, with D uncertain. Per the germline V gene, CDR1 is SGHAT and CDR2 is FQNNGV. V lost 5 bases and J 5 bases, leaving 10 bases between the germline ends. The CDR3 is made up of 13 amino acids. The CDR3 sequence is CASSRTHNNEQFF. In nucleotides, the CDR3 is TGTGCCAGCAGCCGAACCCATAACAATGAGCAGTTCTTC.

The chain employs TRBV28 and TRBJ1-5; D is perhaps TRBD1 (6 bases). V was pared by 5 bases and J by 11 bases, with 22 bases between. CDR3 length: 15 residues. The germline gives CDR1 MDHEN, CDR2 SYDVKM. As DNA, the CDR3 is TGTGCCAGCAGTCTACTGACAGGCCTGCAGTCGGCCCAGCATTTT. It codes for CASSLLTGLQSAQHF. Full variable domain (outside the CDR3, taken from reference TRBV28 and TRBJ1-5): DVKVTQSSRYLVKRTGEKVFLECVQDMDHENMFWYRQDPGLGLRLIYFSYDVKMKEKGDIPEGYSVSREKKERFSLILESASTNQTSMYLCASSLLTGLQSAQHFGDGTRLSIL.

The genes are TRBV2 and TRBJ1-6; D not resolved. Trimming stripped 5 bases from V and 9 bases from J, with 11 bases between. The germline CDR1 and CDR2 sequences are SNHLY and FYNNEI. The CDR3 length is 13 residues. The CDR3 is CASSLDMFSPLHF. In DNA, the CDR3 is TGTGCCAGCAGTTTAGACATGTTTTCACCCCTCCACTTT.

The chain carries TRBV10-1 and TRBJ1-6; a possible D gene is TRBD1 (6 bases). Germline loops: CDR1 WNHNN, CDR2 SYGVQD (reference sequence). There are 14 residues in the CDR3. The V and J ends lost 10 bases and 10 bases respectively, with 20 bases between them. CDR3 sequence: CATPTGGGGSPLHF. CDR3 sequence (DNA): TGCGCCACCCCGACAGGAGGAGGAGGGTCACCCCTCCACTTT.

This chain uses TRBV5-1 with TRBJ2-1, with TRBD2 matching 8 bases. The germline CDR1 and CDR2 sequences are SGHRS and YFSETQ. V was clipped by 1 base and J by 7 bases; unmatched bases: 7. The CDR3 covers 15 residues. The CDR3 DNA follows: TGCGCCAGCAGCTTGATAGCGGGGTCTATGAATGAGCAGTTCTTC. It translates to CASSLIAGSMNEQFF.

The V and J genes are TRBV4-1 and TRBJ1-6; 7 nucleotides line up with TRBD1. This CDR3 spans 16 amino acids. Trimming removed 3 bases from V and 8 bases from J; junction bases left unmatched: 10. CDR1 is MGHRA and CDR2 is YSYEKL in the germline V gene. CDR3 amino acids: CASSQIPTGVDSPLHF. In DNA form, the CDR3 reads TGCGCCAGCAGCCAGATTCCTACAGGGGTTGATTCACCCCTCCACTTT.

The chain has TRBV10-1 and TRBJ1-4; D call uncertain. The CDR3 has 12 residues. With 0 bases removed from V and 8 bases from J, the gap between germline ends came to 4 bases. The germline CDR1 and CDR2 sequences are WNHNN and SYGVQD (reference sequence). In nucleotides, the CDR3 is TGCGCCAGCAGTGAGTCGGGGGAAAAACTGTTTTTT. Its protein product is CASSESGEKLFF.

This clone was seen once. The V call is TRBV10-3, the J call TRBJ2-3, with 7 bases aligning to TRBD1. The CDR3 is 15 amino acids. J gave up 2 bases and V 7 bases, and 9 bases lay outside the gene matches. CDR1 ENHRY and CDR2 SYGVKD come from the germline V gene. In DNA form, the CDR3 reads TGTGCCATCACCCCCGGGACAGTCGCCACAGATACGCAGTATTTT. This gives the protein CAITPGTVATDTQYF.

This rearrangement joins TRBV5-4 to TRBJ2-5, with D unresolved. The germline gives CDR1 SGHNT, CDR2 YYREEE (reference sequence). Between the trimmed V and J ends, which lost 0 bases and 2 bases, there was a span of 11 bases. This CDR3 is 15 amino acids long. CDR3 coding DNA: TGTGCCAGCAGCTTGGTGTCACAGCAACAAGAGACCCAGTACTTC. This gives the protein CASSLVSQQQETQYF.

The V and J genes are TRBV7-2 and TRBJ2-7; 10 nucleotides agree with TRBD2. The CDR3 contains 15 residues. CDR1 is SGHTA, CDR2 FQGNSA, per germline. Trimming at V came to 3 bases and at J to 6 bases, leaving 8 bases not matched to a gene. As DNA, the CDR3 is TGTGCCAGCAGCTTGGCCGGGACTAGCGCGTCCGAGCAGTACTTC. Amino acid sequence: CASSLAGTSASEQYF. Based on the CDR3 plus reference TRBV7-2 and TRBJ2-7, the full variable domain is GAGVSQSPSNKVTEKGKDVELRCDPISGHTALYWYRQSLGQGLEFLIYFQGNSAPDKSGLPSDRFSAERTGGSVSTLTIQRTQQEDSAVYLCASSLAGTSASEQYFGPGTRLTVT.

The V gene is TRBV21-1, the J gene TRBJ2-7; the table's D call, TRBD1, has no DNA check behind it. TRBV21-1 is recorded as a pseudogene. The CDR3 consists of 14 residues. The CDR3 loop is CASSKEHRGHEQYF. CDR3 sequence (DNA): TGTGCCAGCAGCAAAGAACACAGGGGGCACGAGCAGTACTTC.

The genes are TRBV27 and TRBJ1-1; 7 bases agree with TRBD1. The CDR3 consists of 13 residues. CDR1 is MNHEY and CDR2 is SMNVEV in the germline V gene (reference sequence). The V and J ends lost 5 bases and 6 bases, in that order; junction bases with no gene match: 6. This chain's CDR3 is CASSNRQGSEAFF. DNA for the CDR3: TGTGCCAGCAGTAACAGACAGGGCTCTGAAGCTTTCTTT.

CDR3 sequence (DNA): TGTGCCAGCAGCCCAGGGGGACTTCAAGAGACCCAGTACTTC. This gives the protein CASSPGGLQETQYF. The chain recombines TRBV7-2 with TRBJ2-5; D perhaps matches TRBD1 (7 bases). Per the germline V gene, CDR1 is SGHTA and CDR2 is FQGNSA. The CDR3 contains 14 residues. Trimming stripped 5 bases from V and 2 bases from J, with 12 bases between.

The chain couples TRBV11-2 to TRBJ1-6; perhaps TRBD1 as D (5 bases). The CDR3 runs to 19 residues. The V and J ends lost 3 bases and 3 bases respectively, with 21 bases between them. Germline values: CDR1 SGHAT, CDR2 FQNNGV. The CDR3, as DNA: TGTGCCAGCAGCTTGGCTGCATTTACCGGGACCGTCTATAATTCACCCCTCCACTTT. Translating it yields CASSLAAFTGTVYNSPLHF.

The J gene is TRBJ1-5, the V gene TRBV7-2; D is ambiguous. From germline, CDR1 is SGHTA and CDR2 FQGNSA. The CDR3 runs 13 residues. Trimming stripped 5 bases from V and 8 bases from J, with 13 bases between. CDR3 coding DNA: TGTGCCAGCAGCAGAGACATCTCGGAGCCCCAGCATTTT. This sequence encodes CASSRDISEPQHF.

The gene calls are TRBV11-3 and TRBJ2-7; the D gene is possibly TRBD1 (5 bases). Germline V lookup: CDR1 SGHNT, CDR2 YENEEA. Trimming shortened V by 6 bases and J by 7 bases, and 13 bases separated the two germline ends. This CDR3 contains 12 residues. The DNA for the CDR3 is TGTGCCAGCAGTTCGACAGTTAAGGAGCAGTACTTC. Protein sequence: CASSSTVKEQYF.

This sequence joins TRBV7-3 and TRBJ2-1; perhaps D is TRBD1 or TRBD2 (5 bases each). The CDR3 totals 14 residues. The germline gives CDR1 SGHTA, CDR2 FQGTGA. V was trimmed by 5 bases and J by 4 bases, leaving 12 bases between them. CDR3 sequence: CASSGGQVYNEQFF. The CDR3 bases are TGTGCCAGCAGCGGAGGACAAGTATACAATGAGCAGTTCTTC.